This T cell receptor beta chain was identified in a study of blood T cell repertoires in COVID-19. The CDR3 is made up of 13 amino acids. The germline CDR1 and CDR2 sequences are SGDLS and YYNGEE. The germline V and J ends were trimmed by 3 bases and 7 bases, with 11 bases remaining between them. Clones were sequenced by immunoSEQ multiplex PCR, and TCRdb holds only the in-frame ones, with some missing. The sample consists of roughly 30,000 clones, more than 85% of them appearing once. Sequencing input: peripheral blood. This rearrangement joins TRBV9 to TRBJ2-1; the D is unclear. This receptor was identified in a man aged 60 to 75 with acute or convalescent COVID-19. For the CDR3, the DNA is TGTGCCAGCAGCGCGCGAGCCTGGAATGAGCAGTTCTTC. Protein: CASSARAWNEQFF.